This T cell receptor beta chain appears in the sequencing data of a study of tumor-infiltrating lymphocytes in primary liver carcinoma. Germline V gives CDR1 SGHTS, CDR2 YDEGEE. The CDR3 covers 15 residues. RNA and DNA were co-extracted from roughly 20-30 mg of unsorted bulk tissue. Tumor regions sampled: superior, inferior, left, right poles, and centre. From roughly 470 ng total RNA, TCR beta cDNA was generated with a primer in the constant region. TCR beta libraries came from three nested multiplex PCR rounds using slightly modified ARM-PCR. Both of the initial two PCR rounds ran for 10 cycles and employed TRBV1-TRBV30 forward primers alongside a C-beta reverse primer. TCRdb re-analysed the multiplex PCR reads in MiXCR, keeping a single row per CDR3 protein. The repertoire consists of about 100,000 distinct CDR3 sequences, with roughly 69% occurring once and the leading ten covering over 7.5%. Study-wide findings and caveats: Pairs comparing tumor with adjacent tissue or blood overlapped less than pairs drawn from tumor regions. Only about 8-24% of top clones showed up in all five tumor regions. Against blood, tumors held a significantly higher top-250-clone fraction (p = 0.039).

This clonotype was picked up one time. What it binds is unknown. Being one base from a much bigger clone, this may be a read error. The source material was liver tumor tissue from sampling region 5. As for subset: tumor region T5, tumor centre. This receptor was identified in a woman in her fifties or sixties with primary liver carcinoma and hepatitis B virus infection. This sequence joins TRBV5-8 and TRBJ2-2; perhaps TRBD1 as D (6 bases). CDR3 coding DNA: TGTGGCAGCAGCTTGAGGGGACACAACACCGGGGAGCTGTTTTTT. This translates into CGSSLRGHNTGELFF.